What follows are 9 T cell receptor beta chains derived from one specimen sequenced in a study of CD8 T cells in Susac syndrome. Reverse transcription of 0.5 to 1 ug RNA was performed with random hexamers. TCRdb re-called the immunoSEQ multiplex PCR reads with MiXCR, one entry per CDR3 protein. Altogether some 150,000 distinct CDR3 sequences are present, around 94% being singletons, with the ten largest covering under 0.095%. The specimen was CD4+ T cells from PBMCs. The receptor source for this set is a human donor in good health.

The chain has TRBV5-1 and TRBJ2-1; 8 bases map to TRBD1. Germline assignment: CDR1 SGHRS and CDR2 YFSETQ. This CDR3 has 15 amino acids. The V and J ends lost 4 bases and 2 bases, in that order; junction bases with no gene match: 5. Written as DNA, the CDR3 is TGCGCCAGCAGCCGAGACAGGGGTACCTACAATGAGCAGTTCTTC. Its translation is CASSRDRGTYNEQFF.

The chain joins TRBV5-4 to TRBJ1-2, with 9 bases identical to TRBD1. Germline V gene data show CDR1 as SGHNT and CDR2 as YYREEE (reference sequence). J was trimmed by 6 bases and V by 2 bases; bases with no gene match: 2. This CDR3 is 13 amino acids long. The CDR3 DNA reads TGTGCCAGCAGCTTTAGGACAGGGGATGGCTACACCTTC. It encodes CASSFRTGDGYTF.

This rearrangement joins TRBV24-1 to TRBJ1-1; no reliable D call. The germline V and J ends were trimmed by 5 bases and 4 bases, with 7 bases remaining between them. CDR3 size: 12 residues. CDR1 is KGHDR, CDR2 SFDVKD, per germline. The CDR3 nucleotides are TGTGCCACCAGTGGGGTGGCCACTGAAGCTTTCTTT. This translates into CATSGVATEAFF.

The chain joins TRBV3-1 to TRBJ2-1; TRBD1 or TRBD2 may be the D gene (6 bases each). Germline V gene data show CDR1 as LGHDT and CDR2 as YNNKEL (reference sequence). The CDR3 has 17 residues. V lost 0 bases and J lost 7, with 19 bases in between. CDR3 bases: TGTGCCAGCAGCCAAGATAAGGGGGGACTCATACGGAATGAGCAGTTCTTC. Its protein product is CASSQDKGGLIRNEQFF.

This sequence joins TRBV12-3 or TRBV12-4 and TRBJ1-1; TRBD1 might be the D (5 bases). V lost 7 bases, J lost 7 bases, and 16 bases lay in between. There are 13 residues in the CDR3. CDR3 bases: TGTGCCAGCACCCGACAGCCCCCACATGAAGCTTTCTTT. Encoded protein: CASTRQPPHEAFF.

The chain combines TRBV12-3 or TRBV12-4 with TRBJ2-1; D is unclear. The CDR3 totals 14 residues. Between the trimmed V and J ends, which lost 6 bases and 1 base, there was a span of 10 bases. The CDR3 is CASSHLRSYNEQFF. In DNA, the CDR3 is TGTGCCAGCAGCCATCTGCGGTCCTACAATGAGCAGTTCTTC.

V and J are TRBV20-1 and TRBJ1-3; TRBD1 is a possible D gene (5 bases). CDR1 DFQATT and CDR2 SNEGSKA come from the germline V gene (reference sequence). The CDR3 has 14 residues. V dropped 5 bases and J dropped 0 bases, with 11 bases sitting between them. CDR3 loop: CSAGRQSSGNTIYF. CDR3 in DNA: TGCAGTGCTGGAAGACAGAGCTCTGGAAACACCATATATTTT.

The V and J genes are TRBV30 and TRBJ1-2; D might be TRBD1 (6 bases). V was trimmed by 1 base and J by 3 bases, leaving 9 bases between them. Germline values: CDR1 GTSNPN, CDR2 SVGIG (reference sequence). The CDR3 has 13 amino acids. DNA for the CDR3: TGTGCCTGGAGTGGCGGACAGTACTATGGCTACACCTTC. Translated, it gives CAWSGGQYYGYTF.

The chain couples TRBV3-1 to TRBJ2-1; D possibly uses TRBD1 or TRBD2 (5 bases each). CDR1 is LGHDT, CDR2 YNNKEL, per germline (reference sequence). The CDR3 length is 18 residues. V was shortened by 4 bases and J by 2 bases, with 21 bases between the two germline ends. The CDR3 nucleotides read TGTGCCAGCAGCCGAACCCCCCCCGGGACCGAGACCTACAATGAGCAGTTCTTC. The encoded protein is CASSRTPPGTETYNEQFF.